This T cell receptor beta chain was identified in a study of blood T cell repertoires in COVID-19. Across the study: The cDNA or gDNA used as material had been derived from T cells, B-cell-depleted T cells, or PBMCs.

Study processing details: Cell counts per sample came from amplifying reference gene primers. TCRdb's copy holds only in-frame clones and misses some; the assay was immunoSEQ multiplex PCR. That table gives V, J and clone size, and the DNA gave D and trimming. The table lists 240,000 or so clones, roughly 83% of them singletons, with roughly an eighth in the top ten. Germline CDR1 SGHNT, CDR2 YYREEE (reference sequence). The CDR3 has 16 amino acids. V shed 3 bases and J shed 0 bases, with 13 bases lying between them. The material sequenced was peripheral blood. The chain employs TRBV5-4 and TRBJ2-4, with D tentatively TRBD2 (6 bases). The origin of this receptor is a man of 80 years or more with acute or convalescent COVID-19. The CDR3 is CASSSSGPLAKNIQYF. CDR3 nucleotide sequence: TGTGCCAGCAGCTCAAGCGGGCCACTAGCCAAAAACATTCAGTACTTC.